The present T cell receptor beta chain was sequenced within a study of high-grade serous ovarian cancer treatment subgroups. Overall study context: Samples averaged around 14,000 reads and roughly 7,500 unique TCR beta rearrangements. Findings and limits, study-wide: The analyses considered CDR3 and ignored CDR1 and CDR2. Same-patient tumor repertoires overlapped at roughly 0.095 to 0.8; different patients barely overlapped.

By sample share, this clone is medium-sized. What it binds is unknown. Germline V lookup: CDR1 MNHNS, CDR2 SASEGT. This CDR3 is built from 13 residues. V lost 2 bases, J lost 6 bases, and 11 bases lay in between. Tumor samples were obtained before definitive surgery or chemotherapy. Sequenced by immunoSEQ multiplex PCR; TCRdb stores in-frame clones only, minus some. The repertoire holds approximately 6,200 clones, with roughly three quarters as singletons. The chain couples TRBV6-1 to TRBJ2-7; a possible D gene is TRBD2 (5 bases). The sequence was obtained from a human donor with high-grade serous ovarian cancer. The sample consisted of tumor tissue. The CDR3 here is CASSEYVSGEQYF. DNA of the CDR3: TGTGCCAGCAGTGAATACGTCAGCGGCGAGCAGTACTTC.